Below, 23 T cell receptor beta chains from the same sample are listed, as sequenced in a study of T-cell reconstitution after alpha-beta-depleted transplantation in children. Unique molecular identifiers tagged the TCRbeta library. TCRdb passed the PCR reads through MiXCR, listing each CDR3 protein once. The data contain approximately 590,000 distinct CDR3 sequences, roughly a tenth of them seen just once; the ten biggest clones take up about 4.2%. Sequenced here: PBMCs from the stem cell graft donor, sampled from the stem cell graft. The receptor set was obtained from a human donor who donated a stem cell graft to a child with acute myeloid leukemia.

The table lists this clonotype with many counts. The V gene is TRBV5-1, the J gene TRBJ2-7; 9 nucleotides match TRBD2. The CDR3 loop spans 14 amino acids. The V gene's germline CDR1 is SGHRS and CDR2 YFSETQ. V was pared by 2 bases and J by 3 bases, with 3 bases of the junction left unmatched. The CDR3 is CASSFGTSLYEQYF. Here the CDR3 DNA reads TGCGCCAGCAGCTTCGGGACTAGCCTCTACGAGCAGTACTTC.

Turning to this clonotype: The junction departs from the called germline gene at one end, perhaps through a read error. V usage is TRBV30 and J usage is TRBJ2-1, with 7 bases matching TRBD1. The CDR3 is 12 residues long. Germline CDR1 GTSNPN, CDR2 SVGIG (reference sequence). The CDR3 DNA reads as TGTGCCTCAGCGACAGGGTACAGTGAGCAGTTCTTC. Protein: CASATGYSEQFF. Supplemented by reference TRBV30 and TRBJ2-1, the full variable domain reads SQTIHQWPATLVQPVGSPLSLECTVEGTSNPNLYWYRQAAGRGLQLLFYSVGIGQISSEVPQNLSASRPQDRQFILSSKKLLLSDSGFYLCASATGYSEQFFGPGTRLTVL.

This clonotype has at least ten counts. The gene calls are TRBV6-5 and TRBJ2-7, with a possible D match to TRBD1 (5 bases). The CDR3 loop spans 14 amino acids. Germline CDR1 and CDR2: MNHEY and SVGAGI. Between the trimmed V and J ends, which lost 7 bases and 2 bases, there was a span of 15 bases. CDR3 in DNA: TGTGCCAGCACAGGGCAGGTACGACCCTACGAGCAGTACTTC. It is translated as CASTGQVRPYEQYF.

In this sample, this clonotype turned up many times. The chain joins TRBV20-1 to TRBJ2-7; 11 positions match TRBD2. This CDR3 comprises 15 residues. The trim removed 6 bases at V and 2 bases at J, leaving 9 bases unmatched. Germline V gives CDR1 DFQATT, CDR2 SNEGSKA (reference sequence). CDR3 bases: TGCAGTGCCCCCATCGGGACTAGCGGCGCCTACGAGCAGTACTTC. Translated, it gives CSAPIGTSGAYEQYF.

CDR3 sequence (DNA): TGTGCCAGTAGTCGGGGACAGACCCCCTACAATGAGCAGTTCTTC. This encodes CASSRGQTPYNEQFF. The chain employs TRBV19 and TRBJ2-1; TRBD1 matches 7 bases. V trimming: 5 bases; J trimming: 2 bases; junction bases outside the gene matches: 6. The germline CDR1 and CDR2 sequences are LNHDA and SQIVND (reference sequence). This CDR3 contains 15 residues.

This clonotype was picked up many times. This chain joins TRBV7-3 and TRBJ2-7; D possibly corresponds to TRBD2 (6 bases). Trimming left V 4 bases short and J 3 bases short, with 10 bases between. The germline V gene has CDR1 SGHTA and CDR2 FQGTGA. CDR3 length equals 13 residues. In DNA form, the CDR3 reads TGTGCCAGCAGCTCCGGGGGTTTCTACGAGCAGTACTTC. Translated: CASSSGGFYEQYF.

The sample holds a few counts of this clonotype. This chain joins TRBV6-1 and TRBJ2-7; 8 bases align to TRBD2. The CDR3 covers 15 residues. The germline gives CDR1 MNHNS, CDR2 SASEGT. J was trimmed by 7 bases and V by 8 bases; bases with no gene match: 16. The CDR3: CASRNFQREGGEQYF. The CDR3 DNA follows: TGTGCCAGCCGGAATTTTCAACGGGAGGGAGGGGAGCAGTACTTC.

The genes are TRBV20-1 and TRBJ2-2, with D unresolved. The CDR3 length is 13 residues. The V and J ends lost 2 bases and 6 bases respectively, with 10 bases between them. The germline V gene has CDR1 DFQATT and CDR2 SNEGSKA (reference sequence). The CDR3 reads CSARKTVAGELFF. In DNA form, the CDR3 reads TGCAGTGCTAGAAAGACTGTTGCCGGGGAGCTGTTTTTT.

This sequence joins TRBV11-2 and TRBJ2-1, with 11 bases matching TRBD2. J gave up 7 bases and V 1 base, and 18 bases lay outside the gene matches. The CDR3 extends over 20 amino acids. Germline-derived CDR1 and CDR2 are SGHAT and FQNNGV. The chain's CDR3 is CASSLVCRLAGRGFRNEQFF. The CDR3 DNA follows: TGTGCCAGCAGCTTAGTTTGCCGACTAGCGGGAAGGGGTTTCAGGAATGAGCAGTTCTTC.

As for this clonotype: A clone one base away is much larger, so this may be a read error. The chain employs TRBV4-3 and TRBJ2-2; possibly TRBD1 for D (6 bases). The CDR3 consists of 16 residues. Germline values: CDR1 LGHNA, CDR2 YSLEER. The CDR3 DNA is TGCACCAGCAGCCAAGGTCGGCAGGGGCGGACCGGGGAGCTGTTTTTT. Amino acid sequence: CTSSQGRQGRTGELFF.

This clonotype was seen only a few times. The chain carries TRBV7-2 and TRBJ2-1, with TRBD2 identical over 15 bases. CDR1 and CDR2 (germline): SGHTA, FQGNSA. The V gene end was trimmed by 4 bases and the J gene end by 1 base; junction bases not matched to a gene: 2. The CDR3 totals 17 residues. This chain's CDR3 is CASSWTSGRASYNEQFF. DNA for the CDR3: TGTGCCAGCAGCTGGACTAGCGGGAGGGCATCCTACAATGAGCAGTTCTTC. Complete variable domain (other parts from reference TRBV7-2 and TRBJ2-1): GAGVSQSPSNKVTEKGKDVELRCDPISGHTALYWYRQSLGQGLEFLIYFQGNSAPDKSGLPSDRFSAERTGGSVSTLTIQRTQQEDSAVYLCASSWTSGRASYNEQFFGPGTRLTVL.

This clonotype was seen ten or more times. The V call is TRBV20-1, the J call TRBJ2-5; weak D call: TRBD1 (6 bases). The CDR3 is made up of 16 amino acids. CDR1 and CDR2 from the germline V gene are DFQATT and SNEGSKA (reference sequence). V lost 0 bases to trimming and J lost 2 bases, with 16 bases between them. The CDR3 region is CSARDVLRDKQETQYF. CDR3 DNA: TGCAGTGCTAGAGACGTACTCCGGGACAAACAAGAGACCCAGTACTTC.

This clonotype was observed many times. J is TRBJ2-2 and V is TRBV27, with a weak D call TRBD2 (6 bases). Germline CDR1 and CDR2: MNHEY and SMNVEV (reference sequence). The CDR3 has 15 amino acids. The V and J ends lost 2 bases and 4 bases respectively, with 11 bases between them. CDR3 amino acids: CASSLRGFGTGELFF. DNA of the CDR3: TGTGCCAGCAGTTTACGGGGGTTTGGCACCGGGGAGCTGTTTTTT.

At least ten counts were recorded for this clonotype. Here the CDR3 reads CSARRDASYNEQFF. The CDR3 DNA reads as TGCAGTGCTAGGCGGGACGCCTCCTACAATGAGCAGTTCTTC. The chain recombines TRBV20-1 with TRBJ2-1; D may be TRBD2 (6 bases). Trimming left V 3 bases short and J 0 bases short, with 9 bases between. Per germline, CDR1 DFQATT and CDR2 SNEGSKA (reference sequence). The CDR3 is 14 residues long.

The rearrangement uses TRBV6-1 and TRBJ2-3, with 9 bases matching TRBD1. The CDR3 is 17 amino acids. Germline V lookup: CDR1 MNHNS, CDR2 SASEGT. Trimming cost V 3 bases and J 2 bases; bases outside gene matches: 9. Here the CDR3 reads CASSEAPGQGFTDTQYF. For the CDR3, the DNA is TGTGCCAGCAGTGAGGCCCCGGGACAGGGTTTCACAGATACGCAGTATTTT.

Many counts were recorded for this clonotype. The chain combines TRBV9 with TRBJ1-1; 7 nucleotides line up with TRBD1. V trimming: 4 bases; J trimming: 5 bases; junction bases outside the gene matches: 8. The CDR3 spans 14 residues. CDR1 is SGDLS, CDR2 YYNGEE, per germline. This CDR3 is CASSTQQGRTEAFF. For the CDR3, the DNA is TGTGCCAGCAGCACCCAACAGGGGAGGACTGAAGCTTTCTTT.

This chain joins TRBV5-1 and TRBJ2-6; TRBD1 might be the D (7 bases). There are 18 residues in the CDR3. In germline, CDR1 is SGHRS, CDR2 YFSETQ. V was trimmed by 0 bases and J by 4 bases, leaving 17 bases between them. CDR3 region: CASSLEPGGTSGANVLTF. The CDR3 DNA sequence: TGCGCCAGCAGCTTGGAGCCAGGGGGGACCTCAGGGGCCAACGTCCTGACTTTC.

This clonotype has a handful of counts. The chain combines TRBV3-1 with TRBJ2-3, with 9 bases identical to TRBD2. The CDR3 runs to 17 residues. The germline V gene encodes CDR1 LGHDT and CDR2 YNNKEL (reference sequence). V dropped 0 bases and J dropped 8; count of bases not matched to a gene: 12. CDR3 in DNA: TGTGCCAGCAGCCAAGAAGGACTCGGGACTAGCTTTGCTACGCAGTATTTT. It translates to CASSQEGLGTSFATQYF.

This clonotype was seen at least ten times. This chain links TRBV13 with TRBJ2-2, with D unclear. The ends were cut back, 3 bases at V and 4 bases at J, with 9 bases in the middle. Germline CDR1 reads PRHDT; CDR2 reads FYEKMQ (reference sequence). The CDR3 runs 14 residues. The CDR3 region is CASSFRASTGELFF. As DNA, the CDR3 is TGTGCCAGCAGCTTTCGAGCGTCCACCGGGGAGCTGTTTTTT.

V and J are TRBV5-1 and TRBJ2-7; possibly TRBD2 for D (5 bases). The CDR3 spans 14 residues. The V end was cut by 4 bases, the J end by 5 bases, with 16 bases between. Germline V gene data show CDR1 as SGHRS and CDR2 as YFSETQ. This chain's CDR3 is CASSELEGSDEQYF. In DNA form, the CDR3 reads TGCGCCAGCAGCGAACTAGAGGGTTCCGACGAGCAGTACTTC.

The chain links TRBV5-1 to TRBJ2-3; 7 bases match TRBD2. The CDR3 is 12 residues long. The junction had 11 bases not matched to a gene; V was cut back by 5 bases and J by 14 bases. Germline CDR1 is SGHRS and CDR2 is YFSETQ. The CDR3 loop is CASSDKGTTVYF. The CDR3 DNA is TGCGCCAGCAGTGATAAGGGGACTACCGTGTATTTT. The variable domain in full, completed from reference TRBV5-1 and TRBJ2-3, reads KAGVTQTPRYLIKTRGQQVTLSCSPISGHRSVSWYQQTPGQGLQFLFEYFSETQRNKGNFPGRFSGRQFSNSRSEMNVSTLELGDSALYLCASSDKGTTVYFGPGTRLTVL.

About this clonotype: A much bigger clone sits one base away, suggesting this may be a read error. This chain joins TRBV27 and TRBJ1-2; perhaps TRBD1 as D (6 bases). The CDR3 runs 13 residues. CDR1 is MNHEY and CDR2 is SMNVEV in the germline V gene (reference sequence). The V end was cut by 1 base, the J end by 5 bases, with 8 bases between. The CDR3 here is CASSLLTGYGYTF. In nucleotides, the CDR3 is TGTGCCAGCAGTTTATTAACAGGGTATGGCTACACCTTC.

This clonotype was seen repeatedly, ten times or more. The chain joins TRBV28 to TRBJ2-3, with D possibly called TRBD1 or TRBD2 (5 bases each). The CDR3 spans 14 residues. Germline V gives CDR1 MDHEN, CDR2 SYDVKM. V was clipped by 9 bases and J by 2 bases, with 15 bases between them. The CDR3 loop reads CASRAEGTTDTQYF. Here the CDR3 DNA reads TGTGCCAGTAGAGCGGAAGGGACCACAGATACGCAGTATTTT.